This is a list of T cell receptor beta chains from one sample in a study of blood T cell repertoires in COVID-19. Clones were sequenced by immunoSEQ multiplex PCR, and TCRdb holds only the in-frame ones, with some missing. The sample has fewer than 150,000 clones; approximately 85% are singletons. The sample consisted of peripheral blood. These receptors all come from a human donor in a cohort sampled during active COVID-19. The CDR3 runs from the conserved cysteine through the conserved F or W. D genes are given only for firm matches. A clone size is listed for some rows: how often the clone was seen (once, few, many), or a class if it is expanded.

TRBD1	NA	TRBV9	TRBJ2-5	TGTGCCAGCAACTCGGACAGGGTCGGCGAGACCCAGTACTTC	CASNSDRVGETQYF
TRBD1	NA	TRBV5-1	TRBJ2-7	TGCGCCAGCAGCTTGGCCTGGACAGGCTCCTACGAGCAGTACTTC	CASSLAWTGSYEQYF
TRBD2	NA	TRBV2	TRBJ2-5	TGTGCCAGCAGTGGTGGTAGCGGGGGAGCGGAGACCCAGTACTTC	CASSGGSGGAETQYF
TRBD1	NA	TRBV30	TRBJ1-6	TGTGCCTGGAGGACAGGGACAGGTTCACCCCTCCACTTT	CAWRTGTGSPLHF
TRBD2	NA	TRBV5-4	TRBJ2-3	TGTGCCAGCAGCTTATCGGCGGGGGGGCGGGGAGATACGCAGTATTTT	CASSLSAGGRGDTQYF
NA	NA	TRBV11-3	TRBJ2-1	TGTGCCAGCAGCTCTACAGGGTTGGATGAGCAGTTCTTC	CASSSTGLDEQFF
NA	NA	TRBV5-6	TRBJ1-3	TGTGCCAGCAGCTTGGGTCTTAAGAGGACTGGAAACACCATATATTTT	CASSLGLKRTGNTIYF
TRBD1	NA	TRBV30	TRBJ1-5	TGTGCCTGGAGTGACAGGGGAACGCGGCCCCAGCATTTT	CAWSDRGTRPQHF
TRBD1	NA	TRBV5-4	TRBJ1-2	TGTGCCAGCAGCTTACCGGGACAGGGGTTAAAAAGCTATGGCTACACCTTC	CASSLPGQGLKSYGYTF
TRBD2	NA	TRBV4-1	TRBJ2-1	TGCGCCAGCAGCCGATCCGGGGGGGGCCCAGGATCGAGCTCCTACAATGAGCAGTTCTTC	CASSRSGGGPGSSSYNEQFF
NA	NA	TRBV7-5	TRBJ1-2	TGTGCCAGAGAGTCTGACCCCACAGGGGGCTACACCTTC	CARESDPTGGYTF
TRBD1	NA	TRBV5-4	TRBJ2-1	TGTGCCAGCAGCTTTAGAGGGGGCGCCTACAATGAGCAGTTCTTC	CASSFRGGAYNEQFF
NA	NA	TRBV10-3	TRBJ1-6	TGTGCCATCAGTGAGGCGGCAGCTAATTCACCCCTCCACTTT	CAISEAAANSPLHF
NA	NA	TRBV5-5	TRBJ2-4	TGTGCCAGCAGCAATCGTACCCGCGGAGACATTCAGTACTTC	CASSNRTRGDIQYF
NA	NA	TRBV30	TRBJ2-3	TGTGCCTGGGGGGGCGGGGTCACAGATACGCAGTATTTT	CAWGGGVTDTQYF
TRBD1	NA	TRBV6-5	TRBJ2-7	TGTGCCAGCAGAAGGGACAGAAAAACCTACGAGCAGTACTTC	CASRRDRKTYEQYF
TRBD1	NA	TRBV11-3	TRBJ2-1	TGTGCCAGCAGCCCAGGGGGCGGGACGGATTCCTACAATGAGCAGTTCTTC	CASSPGGGTDSYNEQFF
TRBD1	few	TRBV9	TRBJ2-5	TGTGCCAGCAGCGTAGCTTCCGGACAGGGAATGGAGACCCAGTACTTC	CASSVASGQGMETQYF
NA	once	TRBV5-6	TRBJ1-6	TGTGCCAGCAGCTTGGGGGCCCTTTCTCGCCATAATTCACCCCTCCACTTT	CASSLGALSRHNSPLHF
TRBD2	NA	TRBV11-2	TRBJ2-5	TGTGCCAGCAGCCCGGGACTAGCGGGGGGGATCCAAGAGACCCAGTACTTC	CASSPGLAGGIQETQYF
NA	few	TRBV30	TRBJ1-5	TGTGCCTGGAGTCAGACCCGCGGTCAGCCCCAGCATTTT	CAWSQTRGQPQHF
NA	NA	TRBV6-5	TRBJ2-7	TGTGCCAGCACCGCGGACAGAGAACCCTACGAGCAGTACTTC	CASTADREPYEQYF
TRBD1	NA	TRBV3-1/TRBV3-2	TRBJ2-6	TGTGCCAGCAGCCAGGGGACAGGGGGCGCTGGGGCCAACGTCCTGACTTTC	CASSQGTGGAGANVLTF
NA	NA	TRBV12-5	TRBJ2-2	TGTGCTAGTGGTTTAGACGGGGGGCCCGCCGGGGAGCTGTTTTTT	CASGLDGGPAGELFF
TRBD1	NA	TRBV7-2	TRBJ2-7	TGTGCCAGCAGCAGAGGACAGGCCTTCGAGCAGTACTTC	CASSRGQAFEQYF
NA	few	TRBV6-5	TRBJ1-1	TGTGCCAGCAAGGAAACCGGGAACCCGAACACTGAAGCTTTCTTT	CASKETGNPNTEAFF
TRBD2	NA	TRBV6-5	TRBJ2-5	TGTGCCAGCAGTTACTTTCTAGCGGGGGGCCAAGAGACCCAGTACTTC	CASSYFLAGGQETQYF
NA	NA	TRBV4-2	TRBJ1-1	TGTGCCAGCAGCCAAGATGCTCAGGGGATGAACACTGAAGCTTTCTTT	CASSQDAQGMNTEAFF
NA	NA	TRBV5-1	TRBJ1-1	TGCGCCAGCAGCTTGGGTGCGTCCCAGAACACTGAAGCTTTCTTT	CASSLGASQNTEAFF
NA	NA	TRBV19	TRBJ2-7	TGTGCCAGTAGTCCGGGGTACGAGCAGTACTTC	CASSPGYEQYF
NA	NA	TRBV7-9	TRBJ1-2	TGTGCCAGCAGCTTATCGGGGGTCCCCTCCTATGGCTACACCTTC	CASSLSGVPSYGYTF
TRBD1	NA	TRBV6-5	TRBJ1-4	TGTGCCAGCAGAGAGGGGACAGGGACTGAAAAACTGTTTTTT	CASREGTGTEKLFF
TRBD1	NA	TRBV4-2	TRBJ2-7	TGTGCCAGCAGCCAATCGTCCGGGACAGTTAACTTC	CASSQSSGTVNF
TRBD2	NA	TRBV10-3	TRBJ2-7	TGTGCCATCATGGACCCGGGGGGGGCGTCCGACGAGCAGTACTTC	CAIMDPGGASDEQYF
TRBD1	NA	TRBV5-6	TRBJ1-3	TGTGCCAGCAGCACCGGGACAGGGCGAAACACCATATATTTT	CASSTGTGRNTIYF
NA	once	TRBV5-1	TRBJ2-5	TGCGCCAGCAGCTTCGAGGGTGGCAGTGCGTACCAAGAGACCCAGTACTTC	CASSFEGGSAYQETQYF
TRBD1	NA	TRBV3-1/TRBV3-2	TRBJ1-6	TGTGCCAGCAGCACCGGGACAGATAATTCACCCCTCCACTTT	CASSTGTDNSPLHF
NA	NA	TRBV10-2	TRBJ1-1	TGCGCCAGCAGTCAAACAACGGGGGGGGTTGGGATTGACACTGAAGCTTTCTTT	CASSQTTGGVGIDTEAFF